A selection of T cell receptor beta chains follows, all from one sample in a study of blood T cell repertoires in COVID-19. Clones were read by immunoSEQ multiplex PCR, and TCRdb kept only the in-frame ones, dropping some. The table has 60,000 to 80,000 clones, around 89% seen once; the top ten hold under 4.5%. Sequencing was done on a sample of peripheral blood. These receptors were collected from a human donor in a cohort sampled during active COVID-19. Each CDR3 is given with its conserved first and last residue. D genes are given only for firm matches. Size values are once, few and many counts, or a class for expanded clones, and some rows have none.

>13|TRBV2|NA|NA|TRBJ1-3
TGTGCCAGCAAGGGAGACTCTGGAAACACCATATATTTT
CASKGDSGNTIYF
>16|TRBV5-1|TRBD2|NA|TRBJ2-5
TGCGCCAGCAGCTTTGAGGCGGGGGTCAGCAGGAAGACCCAGTACTTC
CASSFEAGVSRKTQYF
>14|TRBV6-2/TRBV6-3|TRBD1|NA|TRBJ1-1
TGTGCCAGCAGTTACAGCACAGGGGGCGGTGAAGCTTTCTTT
CASSYSTGGGEAFF
>14|TRBV6-5|NA|NA|TRBJ2-2
TGTGCCAGCACTTGGGCTAGCGTTACCGGGGAGCTGTTTTTT
CASTWASVTGELFF
>11|TRBV7-9|NA|few|TRBJ2-7
TGTGCCAGCAGCCTCGGGGACGAGCAGTACTTC
CASSLGDEQYF
>13|TRBV6-2/TRBV6-3|NA|once|TRBJ2-1
TGTGCCAGCAGTACCGCTGTGGCCAATGAGCAGTTCTTC
CASSTAVANEQFF
>15|TRBV7-2|TRBD2|NA|TRBJ2-2
TGTGCCAGCAGCGGATACGGGAGGGGGACCGGGGAGCTGTTTTTT
CASSGYGRGTGELFF
>12|TRBV12-3/TRBV12-4|NA|NA|TRBJ1-1
TGTGCCAGCCAGGGTCCGAACACTGAAGCTTTCTTT
CASQGPNTEAFF
>13|TRBV3-1/TRBV3-2|TRBD1|NA|TRBJ2-7
TGTGCCAGCAGCCAGGGACAGGTATACGAGCAGTACTTC
CASSQGQVYEQYF
>15|TRBV7-2|NA|NA|TRBJ1-4
TGTGCCAGCAGCTTACAGGGTTTAAGGAATGAAAAACTGTTTTTT
CASSLQGLRNEKLFF
>14|TRBV5-4|TRBD1|once|TRBJ2-7
TGTGCCAGCAGCGCCCGGGACAGGGCCTACGAGCAGTACTTC
CASSARDRAYEQYF
>14|TRBV7-9|TRBD1|NA|TRBJ1-6
TGTGCCAGCAGCTTGGAGGGGGCAAATTCACCCCTCCACTTT
CASSLEGANSPLHF
>16|TRBV21-1|NA|NA|TRBJ1-2
TGTGCCAGCAGCAAAAAACGGGGTGAGGGAAACTATGGCTACACCTTC
CASSKKRGEGNYGYTF
>16|TRBV28|NA|NA|TRBJ2-5
TGTGCCAGCAGTTTATCCGGGCCGCGAGGGCAAGAGACCCAGTACTTC
CASSLSGPRGQETQYF
>16|TRBV5-5|TRBD1|NA|TRBJ2-1
TGTGCCAGCAGCTCCCGGCGGGACAGGGTCGCCAATGAGCAGTTCTTC
CASSSRRDRVANEQFF
>14|TRBV28|NA|few|TRBJ2-7
TGTGCCAGCAGCCCTAGCCCCCGCTCCTACGAGCAGTACTTC
CASSPSPRSYEQYF
>14|TRBV19|TRBD1|NA|TRBJ2-7
TGTGCCAGTAGAAAGGGACAGGGCTCGGACGAGCAGTACTTC
CASRKGQGSDEQYF
>15|TRBV27|TRBD1|NA|TRBJ2-1
TGTGCCAGCAGTCTCACAGGGGTTGGCTACAATGAGCAGTTCTTC
CASSLTGVGYNEQFF
>16|TRBV11-3|TRBD1|NA|TRBJ2-2
TGTGCCAGCAGCTTACGGACAGGGTTGGGCACCGGGGAGCTGTTTTTT
CASSLRTGLGTGELFF
>15|TRBV4-2|NA|NA|TRBJ2-7
TGTGCCAGCAGCCAAGATCTTGCGGGAAGCTACGAGCAGTACTTC
CASSQDLAGSYEQYF
>14|TRBV4-1|NA|NA|TRBJ1-2
TGCGCCAGCAGCCAAAGGGGAGGGGAGGGCGGCTACACCTTC
CASSQRGGEGGYTF
>13|TRBV7-8|NA|NA|TRBJ2-7
TGTGCCAGCAGCTTAGTGGCCACATACGAGCAGTACTTC
CASSLVATYEQYF
>13|TRBV5-6|NA|NA|TRBJ1-5
TGTGCCAGCAGCTTGGGAGCCGTTCGCTCCCAGCATTTT
CASSLGAVRSQHF
>14|TRBV5-1|NA|few|TRBJ2-7
TGCGCCAGCAGCTTGGGGTCTAGCTCCTACGAGCAGTACTTC
CASSLGSSSYEQYF
>12|TRBV6-5|TRBD1|NA|TRBJ2-7
TGTGCCAGCAGAAGACAGGGTTACGAGCAGTACTTC
CASRRQGYEQYF
>15|TRBV21-1|NA|NA|TRBJ1-1
TGTGCCAGCAGCACCGCGGGGCTCCAGAACACTGAAGCTTTCTTT
CASSTAGLQNTEAFF
>17|TRBV6-6|NA|NA|TRBJ1-2
TGTGCCAGCAGTCATTCCTTCTACGAGGTAGCTAACTATGGCTACACCTTC
CASSHSFYEVANYGYTF
>14|TRBV7-8|TRBD2|NA|TRBJ2-7
TGTGCCAGCAGCCAGCGGGGGGGCCTGAACGAGCAGTACTTC
CASSQRGGLNEQYF